The entry below gives a single TCR beta chain sequence along with its context. As yet, its antigen is unknown. Germline is not matched at one junction end, which may reflect a read error. This specimen comes from a study of tumor-infiltrating lymphocytes in primary liver carcinoma. The germline V gene encodes CDR1 MNHEY and CDR2 SVGAGI. The CDR3 is 16 residues long. With roughly 500 ng total RNA as template and a constant-region primer, TCR beta cDNA was made. Three nested multiplex PCR rounds, a slightly modified ARM-PCR method, built the TCR beta libraries. Primers for the first two PCR rounds were TRBV1-TRBV30 forward primers and a C-beta reverse primer (10 cycles per round). One entry per CDR3 protein results from TCRdb running MiXCR on the multiplex PCR reads. The table lists under 200,000 distinct CDR3 sequences, roughly 80% of them singletons. Study-wide points: Just around 7.5-25% of top clones spanned all five tumor regions.

From roughly 18-30 mg of unsorted bulk tissue, DNA and RNA were co-extracted together. Over 85% viable tumor cells were present in every tumor sample. Sequencing was done on a sample of tumor tissue from primary liver carcinoma. The chain is built from TRBV6-5 and TRBJ1-2; D is unclear. This sequence originates from a man in his forties with primary liver carcinoma and hepatitis B virus infection. The CDR3 protein is CASSSGVGVVNYGNTF. CDR3 in DNA: TGTGCCAGCAGTTCTGGGGTCGGGGTCGTCAACTATGGCAACACCTTC.